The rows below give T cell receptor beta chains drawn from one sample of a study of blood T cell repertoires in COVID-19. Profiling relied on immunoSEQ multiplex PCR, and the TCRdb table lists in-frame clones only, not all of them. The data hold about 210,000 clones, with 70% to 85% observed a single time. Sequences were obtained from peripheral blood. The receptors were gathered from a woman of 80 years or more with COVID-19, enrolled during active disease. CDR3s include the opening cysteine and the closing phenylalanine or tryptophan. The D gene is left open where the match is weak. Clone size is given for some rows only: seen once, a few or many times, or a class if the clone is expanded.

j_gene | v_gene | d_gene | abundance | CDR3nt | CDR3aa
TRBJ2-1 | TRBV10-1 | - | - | TGCGCCAGCAGTGAGACAACGGGTGAGCAGTTCTTC | CASSETTGEQFF
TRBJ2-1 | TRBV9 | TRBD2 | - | TGTGCCAGCAGCGTGACGGGGGGCTCCTACAATGAGCAGTTCTTC | CASSVTGGSYNEQFF
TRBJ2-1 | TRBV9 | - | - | TGTGCCAGCAGCGTAGCAAACCTGGGCCCACACAATGAGCAGTTCTTC | CASSVANLGPHNEQFF
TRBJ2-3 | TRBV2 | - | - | TGTGCCAGCAAGGACGGAGGTGGGAGCCCATACACAGATACGCAGTATTTT | CASKDGGGSPYTDTQYF
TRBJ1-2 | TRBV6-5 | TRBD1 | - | TGTGCCAGCAGCCCCCCGGACAGGGTCCTTTGGGGCTACACCTTC | CASSPPDRVLWGYTF
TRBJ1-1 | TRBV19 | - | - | TGTGCCAGTAGTCCCGATTTAGAGGTGGGTGAAGCTTTCTTT | CASSPDLEVGEAFF
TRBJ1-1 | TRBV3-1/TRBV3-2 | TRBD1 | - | TGTGCCAGCAGCCGTGCTGGGCGTAGACAGGGTAGGTCTGAAGCTTTCTTT | CASSRAGRRQGRSEAFF
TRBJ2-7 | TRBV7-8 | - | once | TGTGCCAGCAGCATACAGCTCGGGCGGGCCCCCTACGAGCAGTACTTC | CASSIQLGRAPYEQYF
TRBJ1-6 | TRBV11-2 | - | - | TGTGCTTCGGCTAGGGGCAGCACCGTCAATTCACCCCTCCACTTT | CASARGSTVNSPLHF
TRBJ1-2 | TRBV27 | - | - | TGTGCCAGCAGTGGCGACAGCTATGGCTACACCTTC | CASSGDSYGYTF
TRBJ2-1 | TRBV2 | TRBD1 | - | TGTGCCAGCAGCCGGCCAGGGGGCGGTTCCGCGGGGAGCTCCTACAATGAGCAGTTCTTC | CASSRPGGGSAGSSYNEQFF